This passage covers 11 T cell receptor beta chains from one sample sequenced in a study of shared T cell receptors in the human thymus. Sequenced by immunoSEQ multiplex PCR; TCRdb stores in-frame clones only, minus some. The sample contains hundreds of thousands of clones, about 87% of which appear only once. The same sample was also studied in work on human thymus T cells.

What was sequenced was thymocytes. The receptors were gathered from a boy less than two years old with a congenital heart defect.

This clone was seen only a few times. One end of the junction is discordant with germline, which a read error may explain. This chain links TRBV11-2 with TRBJ1-3; TRBD1 is a possible D gene (6 bases). CDR1 and CDR2 (germline): SGHAT, FQNNGV. The CDR3 length is 12 residues. The CDR3 region is CASRPDRKTIYF. Here the CDR3 DNA reads TGTGCCAGCAGACCGGACAGAAAGACCATATATTTT.

The chain employs TRBV29-1 and TRBJ1-1; 10 nucleotides line up with TRBD1. Germline CDR1 is SQVTM and CDR2 is ANQGSEA. The CDR3 runs 12 residues. Germline trimming cut 4 bases from V and 8 bases from J; bases unmatched to any gene: 4. The CDR3 spells CSVARDRGEAFF. The CDR3 coding sequence is TGCAGCGTTGCCCGGGACAGGGGCGAAGCTTTCTTT.

This chain uses TRBV5-6 with TRBJ2-7; a possible D gene is TRBD1 (5 bases). Trimming removed 0 bases at V and 3 bases at J, with 10 bases between. CDR3 length equals 14 residues. Germline V gene data show CDR1 as SGHDT and CDR2 as YYEEEE. Written as DNA, the CDR3 is TGTGCCAGCAGCTTGGGACAGAGAAACTACGAGCAGTACTTC. Its translation: CASSLGQRNYEQYF.

This clone was detected a few times. The chain carries TRBV5-4 and TRBJ1-2; the D gene is possibly TRBD1 (5 bases). This CDR3 has 13 amino acids. The V end was cut by 7 bases, the J end by 0 bases, with 10 bases between. Germline V gene lookup returns CDR1 SGHNT and CDR2 YYREEE (reference sequence). The CDR3 reads CASWGSPNYGYTF. CDR3 DNA sequence: TGTGCCAGCTGGGGCAGCCCTAACTATGGCTACACCTTC.

In nucleotides, the CDR3 is TGTGCCAGCAGCTTATGGACAGTTATCTCCTACGAGCAGTACTTC. Its protein product is CASSLWTVISYEQYF. V is TRBV11-2 and J is TRBJ2-7; weak D call: TRBD1 (6 bases). The CDR3 loop spans 15 amino acids. Trimming left V 2 bases short and J 0 bases short, with 11 bases between. Germline values: CDR1 SGHAT, CDR2 FQNNGV.

The V gene is TRBV28, the J gene TRBJ2-7; the match to TRBD1 covers 7 bases. The V gene's germline CDR1 is MDHEN and CDR2 SYDVKM. The CDR3 has 16 amino acids. The ends lost 4 bases at V and 3 bases at J; junction bases unmatched: 12. CDR3 DNA sequence: TGTGCCAGCAGTTCCGACAGGGACGCCGCCCTCTACGAGCAGTACTTC. This sequence encodes CASSSDRDAALYEQYF.

This clone was seen only once. The DNA of the CDR3 is TGTGCCAGCAGCCAAGACTCACTAGTACATTACAATGAGCAGTTCTTC. Its translation: CASSQDSLVHYNEQFF. The chain joins TRBV4-2 to TRBJ2-1; D is perhaps TRBD2 (5 bases). V was cut by 0 bases and J by 4 bases, with 13 bases left in between. CDR3 length: 16 amino acids. Germline loops: CDR1 LGHNA, CDR2 YNFKEQ.

This clone showed up just a few times. The chain has TRBV9 and TRBJ1-1; D is possibly TRBD1 (5 bases). V shed 0 bases and J shed 5 bases, with 11 bases lying between them. Looked up from germline, CDR1 is SGDLS and CDR2 is YYNGEE. The CDR3 is 14 residues long. This CDR3 reads CASSVGGEGTEAFF. The CDR3 coding sequence is TGTGCCAGCAGCGTAGGTGGGGAGGGGACTGAAGCTTTCTTT.

This clone was counted once. The chain has TRBV28 and TRBJ2-3, with TRBD1 as a possible D gene (6 bases). V shed 3 bases and J shed 2 bases, with 9 bases lying between them. CDR1 MDHEN and CDR2 SYDVKM come from the germline V gene. The CDR3 has 14 amino acids. The CDR3 DNA follows: TGTGCCAGCAGTTTCAGGGGTCCCACAGATACGCAGTATTTT. Amino acid sequence: CASSFRGPTDTQYF.

The V and J genes are TRBV28 and TRBJ1-2; TRBD1 is a possible D gene (5 bases). V lost 7 bases and J lost 8, with 14 bases in between. CDR3 length: 12 residues. The V gene's germline CDR1 is MDHEN and CDR2 SYDVKM. The CDR3 loop reads CASTWGGPGYTF. For the CDR3, the DNA is TGTGCCAGCACATGGGGGGGACCCGGCTACACCTTC.

The rearrangement joins TRBV4-1 to TRBJ2-3, with 10 bases fitting TRBD2. Trimming took 1 base from V and 3 from J; bases not matched to a gene: 10. In germline, CDR1 is MGHRA, CDR2 YSYEKL. The CDR3 is made up of 18 amino acids. The CDR3 protein is CASSQGLAGVAVTDTQYF. The CDR3, as DNA: TGCGCCAGCAGCCAAGGGCTAGCGGGAGTCGCTGTGACAGATACGCAGTATTTT.